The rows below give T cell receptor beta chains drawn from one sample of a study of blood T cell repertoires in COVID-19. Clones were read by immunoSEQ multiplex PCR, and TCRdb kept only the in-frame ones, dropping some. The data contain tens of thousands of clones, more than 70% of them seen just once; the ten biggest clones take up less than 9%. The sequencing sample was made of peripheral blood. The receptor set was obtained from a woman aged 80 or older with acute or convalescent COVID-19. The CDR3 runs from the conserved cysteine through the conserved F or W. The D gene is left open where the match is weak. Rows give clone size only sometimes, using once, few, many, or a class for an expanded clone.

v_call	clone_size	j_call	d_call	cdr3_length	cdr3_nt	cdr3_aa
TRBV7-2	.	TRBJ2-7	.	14	TGTGCCAGCAGGGCTCGAGGCGGGCACTACGAGCAGTACTTC	CASRARGGHYEQYF
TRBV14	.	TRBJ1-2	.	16	TGTGCCAGCAGCCTCCTACGGAGTCTAAGCTTCTATGGCTACACCTTC	CASSLLRSLSFYGYTF
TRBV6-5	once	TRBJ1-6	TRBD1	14	TGTGCCAGCAGACAGGGGGCGCCTAATTCACCCCTCCACTTT	CASRQGAPNSPLHF
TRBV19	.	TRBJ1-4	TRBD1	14	TGTGCCAGCCGACAGGGATTTGCTAATGAAAAACTGTTTTTT	CASRQGFANEKLFF
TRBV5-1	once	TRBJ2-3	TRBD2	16	TGCGCCAGCAGCTTGGTCCCTAGCGGGAACACAGATACGCAGTATTTT	CASSLVPSGNTDTQYF
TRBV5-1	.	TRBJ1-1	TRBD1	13	TGCGCCAGCAGCTCCGGACAGGGGACTGAAGCTTTCTTT	CASSSGQGTEAFF
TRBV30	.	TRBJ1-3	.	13	TGTGCCTGGAAAGCCCAGGGTGGAAACACCATATATTTT	CAWKAQGGNTIYF
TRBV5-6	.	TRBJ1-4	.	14	TGTGCCAGCAGCTTTGGGCAGGGCCATGAAAAACTGTTTTTT	CASSFGQGHEKLFF
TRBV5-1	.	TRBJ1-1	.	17	TGCGCCAGCAGCTTGGGATCTTGGGTGGAGAAGAACACTGAAGCTTTCTTT	CASSLGSWVEKNTEAFF
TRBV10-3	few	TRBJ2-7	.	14	TGTGCCATCAGTGAGCGACAGTACACCTACGAGCAGTACTTC	CAISERQYTYEQYF
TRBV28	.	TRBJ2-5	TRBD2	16	TGTGCCAGCAGTTTCTTGTCAGCGGGAGAGGAAGAGACCCAGTACTTC	CASSFLSAGEEETQYF